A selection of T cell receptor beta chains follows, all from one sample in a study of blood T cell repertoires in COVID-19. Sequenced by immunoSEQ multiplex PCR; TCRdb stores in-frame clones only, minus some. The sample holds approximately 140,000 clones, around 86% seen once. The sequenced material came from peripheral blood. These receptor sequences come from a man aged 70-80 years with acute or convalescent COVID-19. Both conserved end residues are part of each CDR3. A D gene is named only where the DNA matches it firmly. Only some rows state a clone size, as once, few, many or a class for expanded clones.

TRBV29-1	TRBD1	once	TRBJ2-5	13	TGCAGCGGTGGGGGGACAGGTCAAGAGACCCAGTACTTC	CSGGGTGQETQYF
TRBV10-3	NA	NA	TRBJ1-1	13	TGTGCCATCAGTGAAGCAGGGGCCTCGGTGGCTTTCTTT	CAISEAGASVAFF
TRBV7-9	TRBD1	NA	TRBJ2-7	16	TGTGCCAGCAGCTCTACCGGGACAGGGGGCCCCTACGAGCAGTACTTC	CASSSTGTGGPYEQYF
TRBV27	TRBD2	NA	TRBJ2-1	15	TGTGCCAGCAGCCTACTAGCGGGAGGAGGAAATGAGCAGTTCTTC	CASSLLAGGGNEQFF
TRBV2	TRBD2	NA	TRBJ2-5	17	TGTGCCAGCAGTGAAGCGCTGTGGCGGAGGGGAGGGGAGACCCAGTACTTC	CASSEALWRRGGETQYF
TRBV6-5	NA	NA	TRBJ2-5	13	TGTGCCAGCAGCACTAGTACGACGGAGACCCAGTACTTC	CASSTSTTETQYF
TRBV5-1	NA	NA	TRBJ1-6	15	TGCGCCAGCAGCTTGGCCGCAGGACTGAATTCACCCCTCCACTTT	CASSLAAGLNSPLHF
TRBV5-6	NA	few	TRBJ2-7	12	TGTGCCAGCAGCTTGACCAGCTACGAGCAGTACTTC	CASSLTSYEQYF
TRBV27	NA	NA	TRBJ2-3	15	TGTGCCAGCACCCCCTCGGGCGGGATCACAGATACGCAGTATTTT	CASTPSGGITDTQYF
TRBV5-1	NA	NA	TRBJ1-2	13	TGCGCCAGCAGCTTGGGACAGTACTATGGCTACACCTTC	CASSLGQYYGYTF
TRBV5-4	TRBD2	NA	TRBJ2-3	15	TGTGCCAGCAGCCTTAGCGGGGGGAGCACAGATACGCAGTATTTT	CASSLSGGSTDTQYF
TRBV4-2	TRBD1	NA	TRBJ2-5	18	TGTGCCAGCAGCCAAGATACAGGGGTCAGTCAGAGGTGGGAGACCCAGTACTTC	CASSQDTGVSQRWETQYF
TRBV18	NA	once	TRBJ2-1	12	TGTGCCAGCTCAGCCCAGGGGTCTGAGCAGTTCTTC	CASSAQGSEQFF
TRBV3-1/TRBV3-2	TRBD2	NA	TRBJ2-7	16	TGTGCCAGCAGCCGAGGACTAGCGGGAGCAGCCTACGAGCAGTACTTC	CASSRGLAGAAYEQYF
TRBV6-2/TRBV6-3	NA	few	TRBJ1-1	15	TGTGCCAGCAGTTACTTTGGGGCTGGGAACACTGAAGCTTTCTTT	CASSYFGAGNTEAFF
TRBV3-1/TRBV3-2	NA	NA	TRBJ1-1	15	TGTGCCAGCAGCCAAGATCGGGGGTCGGGCACTGAAGCTTTCTTT	CASSQDRGSGTEAFF
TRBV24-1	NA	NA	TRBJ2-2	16	TGTGCCACCAGTGATTTCGGGACAAGAAACACCGGGGAGCTGTTTTTT	CATSDFGTRNTGELFF
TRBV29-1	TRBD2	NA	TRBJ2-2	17	TGCAGCGTTGAAGTAGGGGGGCTAGCGGGAAACACCGGGGAGCTGTTTTTT	CSVEVGGLAGNTGELFF
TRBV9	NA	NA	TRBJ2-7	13	TGTGCCAGCAGCGTAGCTTATCGGGACGAGCAGTACTTC	CASSVAYRDEQYF
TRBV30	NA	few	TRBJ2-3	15	TGTGCCTGGAGTGGAACCCGGCGGGGCACAGATACGCAGTATTTT	CAWSGTRRGTDTQYF
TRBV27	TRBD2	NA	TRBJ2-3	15	TGTGCCAGCAGTTTAACTAGCGGATCCACAGATACGCAGTATTTT	CASSLTSGSTDTQYF
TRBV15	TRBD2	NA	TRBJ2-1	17	TGTGCCACCAGCAGTAGACTAGCCCGTACGAGCTACAATGAGCAGTTCTTC	CATSSRLARTSYNEQFF
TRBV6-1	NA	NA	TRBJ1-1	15	TGTGCCAGCAGTGAAAGGTGGGGCAGTGGCACTGAAGCTTTCTTT	CASSERWGSGTEAFF
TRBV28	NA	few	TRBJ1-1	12	TGTGCCAGCAGAGAGGCGAACACTGAAGCTTTCTTT	CASREANTEAFF
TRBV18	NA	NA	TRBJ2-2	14	TGTGCCAGCTCACCCCCCGTGAGGACCGGGGAGCTGTTTTTT	CASSPPVRTGELFF
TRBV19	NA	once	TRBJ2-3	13	TGTGCCAGTAGTCCCCCAGGGACAGATACGCAGTATTTT	CASSPPGTDTQYF
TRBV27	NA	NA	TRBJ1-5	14	TGTGCCAGCAGAACCCAGGGGAGCAATCAGCCCCAGCATTTT	CASRTQGSNQPQHF
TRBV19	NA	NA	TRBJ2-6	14	TGTGCCAGTAAGAAGCGATCTGGGGCCAACGTCCTGACTTTC	CASKKRSGANVLTF
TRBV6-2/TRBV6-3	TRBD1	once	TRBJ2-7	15	TGTGCCAGCAGTTACATGACAGGGGATTCCTACGAGCAGTACTTC	CASSYMTGDSYEQYF
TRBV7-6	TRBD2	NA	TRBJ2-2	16	TGTGCCAGCAGCTTAAATAGCGGGAGGGTCACCGGGGAGCTGTTTTTT	CASSLNSGRVTGELFF